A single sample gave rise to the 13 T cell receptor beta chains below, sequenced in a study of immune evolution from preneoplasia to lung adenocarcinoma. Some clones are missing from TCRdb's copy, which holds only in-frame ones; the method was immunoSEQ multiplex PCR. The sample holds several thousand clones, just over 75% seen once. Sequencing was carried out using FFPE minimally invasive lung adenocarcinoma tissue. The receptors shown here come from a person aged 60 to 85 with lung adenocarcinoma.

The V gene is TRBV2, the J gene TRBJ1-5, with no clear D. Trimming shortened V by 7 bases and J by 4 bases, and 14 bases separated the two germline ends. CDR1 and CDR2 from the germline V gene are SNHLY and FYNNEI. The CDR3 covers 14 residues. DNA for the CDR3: TGTGCCAGCACCCGCGATGGGCGAAATCAGCCCCAGCATTTT. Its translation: CASTRDGRNQPQHF.

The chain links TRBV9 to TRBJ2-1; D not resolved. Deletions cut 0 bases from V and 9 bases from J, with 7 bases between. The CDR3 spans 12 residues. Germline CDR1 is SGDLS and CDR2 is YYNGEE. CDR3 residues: CASSVALGEQFF. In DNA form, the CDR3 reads TGTGCCAGCAGCGTAGCTTTGGGTGAGCAGTTCTTC.

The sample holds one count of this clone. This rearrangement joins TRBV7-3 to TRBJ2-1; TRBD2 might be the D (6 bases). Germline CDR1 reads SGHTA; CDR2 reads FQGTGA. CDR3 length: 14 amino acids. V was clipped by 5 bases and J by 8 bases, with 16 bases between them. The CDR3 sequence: CASSPLERVDEQFF. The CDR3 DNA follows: TGTGCCAGCAGCCCCCTGGAGCGGGTCGATGAGCAGTTCTTC. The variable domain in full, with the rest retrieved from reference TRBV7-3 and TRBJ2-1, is GAGVSQTPSNKVTEKGKYVELRCDPISGHTALYWYRQSLGQGPEFLIYFQGTGAADDSGLPNDRFFAVRPEGSVSTLKIQRTERGDSAVYLCASSPLERVDEQFFGPGTRLTVL.

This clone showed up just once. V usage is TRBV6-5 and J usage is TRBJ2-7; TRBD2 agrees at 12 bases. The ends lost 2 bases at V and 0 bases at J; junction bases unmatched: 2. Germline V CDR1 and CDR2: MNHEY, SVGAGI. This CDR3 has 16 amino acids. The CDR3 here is CASSYRTSGNSYEQYF. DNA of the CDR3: TGTGCCAGCAGTTACCGGACTAGCGGGAACTCCTACGAGCAGTACTTC.

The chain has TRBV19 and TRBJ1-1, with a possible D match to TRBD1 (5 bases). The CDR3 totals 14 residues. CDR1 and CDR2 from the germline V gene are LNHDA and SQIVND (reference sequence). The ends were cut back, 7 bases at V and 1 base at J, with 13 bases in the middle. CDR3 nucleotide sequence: TGTGCCAGTACCCTGGGACCGGCGAACACTGAAGCTTTCTTT. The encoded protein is CASTLGPANTEAFF.

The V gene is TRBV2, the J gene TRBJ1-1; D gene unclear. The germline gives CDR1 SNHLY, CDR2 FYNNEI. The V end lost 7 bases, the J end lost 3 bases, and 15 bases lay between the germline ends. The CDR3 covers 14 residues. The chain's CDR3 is CASKRRAGDTEAFF. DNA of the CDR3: TGTGCCAGCAAGAGAAGAGCCGGGGACACTGAAGCTTTCTTT.

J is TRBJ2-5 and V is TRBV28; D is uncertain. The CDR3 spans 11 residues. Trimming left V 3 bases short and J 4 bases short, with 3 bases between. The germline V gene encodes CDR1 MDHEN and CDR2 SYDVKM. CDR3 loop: CASSFSETQYF. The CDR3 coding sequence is TGTGCCAGCAGTTTTTCAGAGACCCAGTACTTC.

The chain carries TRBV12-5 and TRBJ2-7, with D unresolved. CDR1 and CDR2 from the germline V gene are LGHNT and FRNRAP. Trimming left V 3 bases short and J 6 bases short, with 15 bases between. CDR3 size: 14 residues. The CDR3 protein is CASGFTPPDSEQYF. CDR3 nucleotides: TGTGCTAGTGGTTTCACCCCCCCTGATTCCGAGCAGTACTTC.

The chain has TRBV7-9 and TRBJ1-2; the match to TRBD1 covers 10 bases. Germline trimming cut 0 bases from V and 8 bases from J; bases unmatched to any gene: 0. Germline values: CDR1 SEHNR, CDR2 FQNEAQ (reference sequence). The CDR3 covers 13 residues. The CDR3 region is CASSLAGQGGYTF. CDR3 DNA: TGTGCCAGCAGCTTAGCGGGACAGGGGGGCTACACCTTC.

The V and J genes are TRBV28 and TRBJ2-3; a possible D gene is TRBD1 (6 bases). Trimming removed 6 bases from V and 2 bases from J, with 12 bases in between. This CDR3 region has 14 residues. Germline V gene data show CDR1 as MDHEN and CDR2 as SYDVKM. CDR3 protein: CASSSTGFTDTQYF. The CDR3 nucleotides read TGTGCCAGCAGCAGCACAGGGTTCACAGATACGCAGTATTTT.

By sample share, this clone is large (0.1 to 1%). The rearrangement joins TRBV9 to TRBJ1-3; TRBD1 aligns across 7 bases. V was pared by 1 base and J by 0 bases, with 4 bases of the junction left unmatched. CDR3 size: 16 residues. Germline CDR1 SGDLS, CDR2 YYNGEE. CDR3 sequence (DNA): TGTGCCAGCAGCGTACTGGGGGACAGCTCTGGAAACACCATATATTTT. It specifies CASSVLGDSSGNTIYF.

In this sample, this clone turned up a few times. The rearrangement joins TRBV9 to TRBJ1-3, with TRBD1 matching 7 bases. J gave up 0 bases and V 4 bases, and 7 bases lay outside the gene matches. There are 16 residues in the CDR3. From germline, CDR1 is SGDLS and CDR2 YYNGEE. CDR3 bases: TGTGCCAGCAGCCCCCCGGGACAGACCTCTGGAAACACCATATATTTT. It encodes CASSPPGQTSGNTIYF.

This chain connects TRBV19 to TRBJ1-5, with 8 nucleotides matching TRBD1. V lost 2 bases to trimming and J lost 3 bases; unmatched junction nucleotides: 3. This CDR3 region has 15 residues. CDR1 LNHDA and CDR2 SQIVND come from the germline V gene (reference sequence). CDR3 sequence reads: CASSIIQGDNQPQHF. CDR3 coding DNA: TGTGCCAGTAGTATAATACAGGGGGACAATCAGCCCCAGCATTTT.